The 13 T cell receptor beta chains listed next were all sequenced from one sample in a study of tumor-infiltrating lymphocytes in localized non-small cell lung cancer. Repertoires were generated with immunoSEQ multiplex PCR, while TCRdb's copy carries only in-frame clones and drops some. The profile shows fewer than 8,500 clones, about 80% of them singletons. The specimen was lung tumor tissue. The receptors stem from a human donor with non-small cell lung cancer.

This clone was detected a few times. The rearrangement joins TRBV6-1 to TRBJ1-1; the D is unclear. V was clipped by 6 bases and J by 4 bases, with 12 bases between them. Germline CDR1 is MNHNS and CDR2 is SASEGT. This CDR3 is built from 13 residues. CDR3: CASSQPGATEAFF. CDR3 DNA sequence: TGTGCCAGCAGCCAGCCCGGTGCCACTGAAGCTTTCTTT.

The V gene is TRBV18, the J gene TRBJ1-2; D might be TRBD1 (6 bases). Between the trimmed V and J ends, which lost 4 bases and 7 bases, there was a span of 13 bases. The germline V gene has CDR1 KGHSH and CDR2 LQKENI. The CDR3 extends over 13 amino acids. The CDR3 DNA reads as TGTGCCAGCTCACGACAGGAAAGGGGTGGCTACACCTTC. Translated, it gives CASSRQERGGYTF.

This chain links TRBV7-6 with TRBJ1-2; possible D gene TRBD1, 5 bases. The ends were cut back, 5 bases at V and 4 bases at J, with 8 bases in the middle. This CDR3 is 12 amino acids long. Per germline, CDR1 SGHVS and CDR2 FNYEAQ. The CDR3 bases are TGTGCCAGCAGCGGGGGTGGCTATGGCTACACCTTC. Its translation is CASSGGGYGYTF.

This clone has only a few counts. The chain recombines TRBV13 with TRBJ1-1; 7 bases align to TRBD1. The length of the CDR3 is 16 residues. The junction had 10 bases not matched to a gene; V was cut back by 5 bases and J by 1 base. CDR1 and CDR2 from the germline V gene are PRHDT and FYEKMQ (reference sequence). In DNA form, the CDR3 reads TGTGCCAGCAGCCTTAGTACAGGGGTCAGGAACACTGAAGCTTTCTTT. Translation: CASSLSTGVRNTEAFF. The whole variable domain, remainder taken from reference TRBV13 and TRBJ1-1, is AAGVIQSPRHLIKEKRETATLKCYPIPRHDTVYWYQQGPGQDPQFLISFYEKMQSDKGSIPDRFSAQQFSDYHSELNMSSLELGDSALYFCASSLSTGVRNTEAFFGQGTRLTVV.

CDR3 region: CASSFGQGDQPQHF. The CDR3 DNA reads TGCGCCAGCAGCTTCGGACAGGGGGACCAGCCCCAGCATTTT. The chain links TRBV5-1 to TRBJ1-5; 10 bases fit TRBD1. With 2 bases clipped from V and 7 bases from J, the junction kept 3 bases outside the gene matches. This CDR3 has 14 amino acids. CDR1 is SGHRS and CDR2 is YFSETQ in the germline V gene.

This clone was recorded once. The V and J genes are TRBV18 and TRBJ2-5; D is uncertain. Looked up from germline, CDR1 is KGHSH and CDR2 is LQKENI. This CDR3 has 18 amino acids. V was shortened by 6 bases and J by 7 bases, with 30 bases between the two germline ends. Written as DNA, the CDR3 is TGTGCCAGCTCGCAAGGGATTCTCCGGGTCTCCCACTCAGGGACCCAGTACTTC. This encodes CASSQGILRVSHSGTQYF. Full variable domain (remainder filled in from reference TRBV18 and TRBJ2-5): NAGVMQNPRHLVRRRGQEARLRCSPMKGHSHVYWYRQLPEEGLKFMVYLQKENIIDESGMPKERFSAEFPKEGPSILRIQQVVRGDSAAYFCASSQGILRVSHSGTQYFGPGTRLLVL.

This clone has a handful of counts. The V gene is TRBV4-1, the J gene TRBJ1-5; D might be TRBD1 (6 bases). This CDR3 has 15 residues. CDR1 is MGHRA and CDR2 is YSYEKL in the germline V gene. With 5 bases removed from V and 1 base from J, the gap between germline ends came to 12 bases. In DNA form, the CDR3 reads TGCGCCAGCAGCTACCGAGGGGGAAGCAATCAGCCCCAGCATTTT. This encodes CASSYRGGSNQPQHF.

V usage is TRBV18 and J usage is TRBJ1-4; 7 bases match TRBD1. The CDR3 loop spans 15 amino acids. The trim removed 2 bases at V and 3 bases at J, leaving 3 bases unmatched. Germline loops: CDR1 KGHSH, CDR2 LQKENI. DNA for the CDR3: TGTGCCAGCTCACCAAGTGGGACAGCTAATGAAAAACTGTTTTTT. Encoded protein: CASSPSGTANEKLFF.

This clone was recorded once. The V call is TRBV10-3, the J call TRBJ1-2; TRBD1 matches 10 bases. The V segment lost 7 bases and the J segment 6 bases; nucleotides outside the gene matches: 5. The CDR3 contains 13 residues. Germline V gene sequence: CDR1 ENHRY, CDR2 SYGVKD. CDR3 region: CAITGTGVDGYTF. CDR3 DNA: TGTGCCATCACCGGGACAGGGGTAGATGGCTACACCTTC.

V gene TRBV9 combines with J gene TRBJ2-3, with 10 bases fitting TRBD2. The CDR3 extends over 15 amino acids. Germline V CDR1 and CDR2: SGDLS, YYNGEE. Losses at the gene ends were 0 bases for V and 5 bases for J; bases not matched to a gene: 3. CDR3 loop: CASSVVVAGGDTQYF. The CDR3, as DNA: TGTGCCAGCAGCGTAGTGGTAGCGGGAGGAGATACGCAGTATTTT.

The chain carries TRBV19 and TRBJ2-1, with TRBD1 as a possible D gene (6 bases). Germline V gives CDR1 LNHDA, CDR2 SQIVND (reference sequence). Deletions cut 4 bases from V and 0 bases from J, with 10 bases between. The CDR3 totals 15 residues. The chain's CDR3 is CASSKGDPSYNEQFF. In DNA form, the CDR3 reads TGTGCCAGTAGTAAGGGGGACCCCTCCTACAATGAGCAGTTCTTC.

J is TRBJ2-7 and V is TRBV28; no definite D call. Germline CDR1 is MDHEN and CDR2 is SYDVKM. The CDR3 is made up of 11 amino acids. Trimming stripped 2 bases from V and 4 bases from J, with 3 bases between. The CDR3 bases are TGTGCCAGCAGTTTACGGTACGAGCAGTACTTC. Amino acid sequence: CASSLRYEQYF.

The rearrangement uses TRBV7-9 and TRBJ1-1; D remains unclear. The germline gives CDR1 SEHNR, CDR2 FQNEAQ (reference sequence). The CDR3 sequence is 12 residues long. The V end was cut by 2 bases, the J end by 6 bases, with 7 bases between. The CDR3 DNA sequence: TGTGCCAGCAGCTTAATGGAAGCTGAAGCTTTCTTT. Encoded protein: CASSLMEAEAFF.